Here is one TCR beta chain with its context. Its matching antigen is unknown. The CDR3 consists of 14 residues. The trim removed 6 bases at V and 6 bases at J, leaving 5 bases unmatched. CDR1 and CDR2 (germline): SGHDT, YYEEEE. This entry comes from a study of siplizumab effects on memory and regulatory T cells. The protocol was immunoSEQ multiplex PCR, while the TCRdb copy is restricted to in-frame clones and leaves out a portion. The sample shows 40,000 to 45,000 clones, approximately 88% of them seen only once. Study-wide results and caveats: Proliferating siplizumab-culture Treg suppressive function went unconfirmed. The study found naive T cells seemingly more diverse than memory cells and seemingly major alloresponse contributors.

The specimen sequenced was naive CD4+ T cells sorted from blood. The source is a human donor in good health. The chain couples TRBV5-6 to TRBJ1-4; 10 bases map to TRBD1. The DNA for the CDR3 is TGTGCCAGCACCAGAGGACAGGGGGATGAAAAACTGTTTTTT. Translating gives CASTRGQGDEKLFF.